The 24 T cell receptor beta chains below come from one sample, sequenced in a study of tumor-infiltrating lymphocytes in localized non-small cell lung cancer. Produced via immunoSEQ multiplex PCR; TCRdb's table is partial and in-frame only. The repertoire holds fewer than 2,000 clones, with over 30% as singletons. Material for sequencing was uninvolved lung tissue not adjacent to the tumor. The receptor set was obtained from a human donor with non-small cell lung cancer.

By its share, this clone is large. CDR3 in DNA: TGTGCCATCGGGACATCTAGCAATCAGCCCCAGCATTTT. It codes for CAIGTSSNQPQHF. The rearrangement uses TRBV2 and TRBJ1-5, with TRBD1 as a possible D gene (6 bases). V lost 10 bases and J lost 0, with 10 bases in between. The CDR3 totals 13 residues. CDR1 and CDR2 (germline): SNHLY, FYNNEI.

V gene TRBV29-1 combines with J gene TRBJ1-1; D gene ambiguous. The germline V gene has CDR1 SQVTM and CDR2 ANQGSEA. The CDR3 is made up of 13 amino acids. V dropped 4 bases and J dropped 3 bases, with 12 bases sitting between them. In nucleotides, the CDR3 is TGCAGCGTTGCACAGAGCCCTGACACTGAAGCTTTCTTT. It yields the protein CSVAQSPDTEAFF.

The chain carries TRBV9 and TRBJ1-3, with D uncertain. The CDR3 sequence is 14 residues long. Germline lookup yields CDR1 SGDLS and CDR2 YYNGEE. Trimming took 3 bases from V and 0 from J, leaving 7 bases between them. Here the CDR3 reads CASSGMGSGNTIYF. The CDR3 coding sequence is TGTGCCAGCAGCGGAATGGGCTCTGGAAACACCATATATTTT.

This clone has more than one count but fewer than ten. The rearrangement uses TRBV6-1 and TRBJ2-3; 8 nucleotides match TRBD1. This CDR3 is 17 amino acids long. Per germline, CDR1 MNHNS and CDR2 SASEGT. With 4 bases clipped from V and 2 bases from J, the junction kept 11 bases outside the gene matches. CDR3 residues: CASSVRTGGSLTDTQYF. For the CDR3, the DNA is TGTGCCAGCAGTGTACGTACAGGGGGTTCTCTCACAGATACGCAGTATTTT.

V usage is TRBV29-1 and J usage is TRBJ2-7; D ambiguous. V lost 4 bases to trimming and J lost 3 bases, with 10 bases between them. The CDR3 loop spans 12 amino acids. The V gene's germline CDR1 is SQVTM and CDR2 ANQGSEA. Here the CDR3 reads CSVGRANYEQYF. The CDR3 DNA reads TGCAGCGTTGGTCGGGCCAACTACGAGCAGTACTTC.

The rearrangement links TRBV28 to TRBJ1-2; D not resolved. Trimming shortened V by 8 bases and J by 8 bases, and 12 bases separated the two germline ends. CDR1 and CDR2 from the germline V gene are MDHEN and SYDVKM. The CDR3 runs 11 residues. This chain's CDR3 is CASFGERGYTF. CDR3 bases: TGTGCCAGCTTCGGGGAGAGGGGCTACACCTTC.

This clone was observed a handful of times. V is TRBV19 and J is TRBJ1-5; no clear D. Looked up from germline, CDR1 is LNHDA and CDR2 is SQIVND (reference sequence). The CDR3 covers 13 residues. V was trimmed by 4 bases and J by 6 bases, leaving 10 bases between them. CDR3 loop: CASSNDRSQPQHF. CDR3 nucleotides: TGTGCCAGTAGTAATGACCGGAGTCAGCCCCAGCATTTT.

This chain joins TRBV30 and TRBJ1-2; 8 nucleotides agree with TRBD1. The CDR3 loop spans 13 amino acids. Germline CDR1 is GTSNPN and CDR2 is SVGIG (reference sequence). V dropped 2 bases and J dropped 5; count of bases not matched to a gene: 4. The CDR3 DNA sequence: TGTGCCTGGAGTCTCGGACAGGGTTATGGCTACACCTTC. Translated, it gives CAWSLGQGYGYTF. The whole variable domain, remainder taken from reference TRBV30 and TRBJ1-2, is SQTIHQWPATLVQPVGSPLSLECTVEGTSNPNLYWYRQAAGRGLQLLFYSVGIGQISSEVPQNLSASRPQDRQFILSSKKLLLSDSGFYLCAWSLGQGYGYTFGSGTRLTVV.

The genes are TRBV25-1 and TRBJ1-3; possible D gene TRBD1, 5 bases. The CDR3 sequence is 15 residues long. V dropped 3 bases and J dropped 4 bases, with 13 bases sitting between them. Germline lookup yields CDR1 MGHDK and CDR2 SYGVNS. CDR3 nucleotides: TGTGCCAGCAGTGACGGGGGAACGAGAGGAAACACCATATATTTT. Protein product: CASSDGGTRGNTIYF.

This chain connects TRBV19 to TRBJ1-1; TRBD1 matches at 9 bases. The CDR3 contains 17 residues. Losses at the gene ends were 3 bases for V and 11 bases for J; bases not matched to a gene: 19. Germline V CDR1 and CDR2: LNHDA, SQIVND (reference sequence). CDR3 in amino acids: CASSMANPRDRVLWAFF. CDR3 DNA sequence: TGTGCCAGTAGTATGGCAAACCCTCGGGACAGGGTCCTGTGGGCTTTCTTT.

The chain carries TRBV29-1 and TRBJ2-3; 7 bases agree with TRBD2. V was pared by 5 bases and J by 5 bases, with 10 bases of the junction left unmatched. CDR3 length: 14 amino acids. The germline V gene encodes CDR1 SQVTM and CDR2 ANQGSEA. CDR3 nucleotides: TGCAGCGTTCGGGGGGACGGACCCGGAGATACGCAGTATTTT. Residues: CSVRGDGPGDTQYF.

This clone is judged large. The chain joins TRBV30 to TRBJ1-1; D ambiguous. The CDR3 covers 13 residues. Trimming stripped 3 bases from V and 5 bases from J, with 13 bases between. The germline V gene has CDR1 GTSNPN and CDR2 SVGIG (reference sequence). CDR3 coding DNA: TGTGCCTGGAGGGGAAAGGGTTGGACTGAAGCTTTCTTT. Protein: CAWRGKGWTEAFF.

The rearrangement joins TRBV6-5 to TRBJ1-5; 7 bases align to TRBD1. Unmatched junction bases numbered 5, after V lost 6 bases and J lost 0 bases. From germline, CDR1 is MNHEY and CDR2 SVGAGI. The CDR3 loop spans 15 amino acids. This CDR3 is CASSSQGYSNQPQHF. The CDR3, as DNA: TGTGCCAGCAGCTCACAGGGGTATAGCAATCAGCCCCAGCATTTT.

The chain has TRBV19 and TRBJ1-1; D is uncertain. The CDR3 has 12 amino acids. The germline V gene encodes CDR1 LNHDA and CDR2 SQIVND (reference sequence). The germline V and J ends were trimmed by 6 bases and 4 bases, with 9 bases remaining between them. The CDR3 nucleotides read TGTGCCAGTAGAAGCCAGTCCACTGAAGCTTTCTTT. Its translation is CASRSQSTEAFF. The full variable domain, with the rest looked up from reference TRBV19 and TRBJ1-1, is DGGITQSPKYLFRKEGQNVTLSCEQNLNHDAMYWYRQDPGQGLRLIYYSQIVNDFQKGDIAEGYSVSREKKESFPLTVTSAQKNPTAFYLCASRSQSTEAFFGQGTRLTVV.

This clone was found a few times. The CDR3, as DNA: TGTGCCAGCAGTGAGGGGGACAGATATTCACCCCTCCACTTT. As protein: CASSEGDRYSPLHF. The chain couples TRBV6-1 to TRBJ1-6, with TRBD1 identical over 7 bases. CDR1 and CDR2 from the germline V gene are MNHNS and SASEGT. The CDR3 sequence is 14 residues long. J lost 8 bases, V lost 3 bases, and 4 bases had no gene match.

This clone rates as medium-sized (0.01 to 0.1%). This sequence joins TRBV5-1 and TRBJ1-1; D might be TRBD1 (6 bases). The CDR3 spans 14 residues. Per germline, CDR1 SGHRS and CDR2 YFSETQ. V was trimmed by 4 bases and J by 1 base, leaving 11 bases between them. CDR3 sequence: CASSQTGWNTEAFF. The DNA for the CDR3 is TGCGCCAGCAGCCAGACAGGTTGGAACACTGAAGCTTTCTTT.

This clone turned up a few times. The gene calls are TRBV11-2 and TRBJ2-2; D not certain. The V gene lost 2 bases and the J gene lost 0 bases, with 7 bases spanning the gap. Germline V lookup: CDR1 SGHAT, CDR2 FQNNGV. CDR3 length: 15 residues. CDR3 protein: CASSLYSANTGELFF. CDR3 DNA sequence: TGTGCCAGCAGCTTATACAGCGCGAACACCGGGGAGCTGTTTTTT. Full variable domain (missing parts from reference TRBV11-2 and TRBJ2-2): EAGVAQSPRYKIIEKRQSVAFWCNPISGHATLYWYQQILGQGPKLLIQFQNNGVVDDSQLPKDRFSAERLKGVDSTLKIQPAKLEDSAVYLCASSLYSANTGELFFGEGSRLTVL.

The chain is built from TRBV5-1 and TRBJ1-6; 9 bases are shared with TRBD1. Germline lookup yields CDR1 SGHRS and CDR2 YFSETQ. CDR3 size: 15 residues. V shed 0 bases, J shed 10 bases, and the junction held 5 bases outside the gene matches. The DNA for the CDR3 is TGCGCCAGCAGCTTGGAGGGACAGGGCAGCTCACCCCTCCACTTT. Translating it yields CASSLEGQGSSPLHF.

This chain uses TRBV4-1 with TRBJ1-1, with 8 bases aligning to TRBD1. CDR1 MGHRA and CDR2 YSYEKL come from the germline V gene. J was trimmed by 7 bases and V by 0 bases; bases with no gene match: 13. The CDR3 consists of 17 residues. The CDR3 nucleotides are TGCGCCAGCAGCCAAGATTTGGTCAGGGGGCGGCTGGGTGAAGCTTTCTTT. This translates into CASSQDLVRGRLGEAFF.

The rearrangement links TRBV7-9 to TRBJ1-4; 8 nucleotides agree with TRBD1. This CDR3 contains 14 residues. The V and J ends lost 6 bases and 8 bases, in that order; junction bases with no gene match: 8. Per the germline V gene, CDR1 is SEHNR and CDR2 is FQNEAQ (reference sequence). CDR3: CASSQTGVVEKLFF. The CDR3 DNA is TGTGCCAGCAGTCAGACAGGGGTCGTGGAAAAACTGTTTTTT.

The chain combines TRBV9 with TRBJ1-2; TRBD1 is a possible D gene (5 bases). The V gene's germline CDR1 is SGDLS and CDR2 YYNGEE. The CDR3 has 18 amino acids. Trimming stripped 1 base from V and 1 base from J, with 20 bases between. CDR3 amino acids: CASSVKPRRGDGNYGYTF. The DNA for the CDR3 is TGTGCCAGCAGCGTAAAGCCCCGGCGGGGCGACGGTAACTATGGCTACACCTTC.

The chain employs TRBV7-2 and TRBJ2-1; 12 bases match TRBD2. Germline loops: CDR1 SGHTA, CDR2 FQGNSA. There are 16 residues in the CDR3. V gave up 4 bases and J gave up 8 bases; unmatched junction bases: 9. The chain's CDR3 is CASSSTGLAGGYEQFF. As DNA, the CDR3 is TGTGCCAGCAGCTCCACCGGGCTAGCGGGAGGGTATGAGCAGTTCTTC.

This chain joins TRBV15 and TRBJ2-7; D gene uncertain. Germline V gene lookup returns CDR1 LNHNV and CDR2 YYDKDF (reference sequence). V was shortened by 6 bases and J by 2 bases, with 11 bases between the two germline ends. The CDR3 runs to 13 residues. The CDR3 here is CATSGRRPYEQYF. The CDR3 nucleotides read TGTGCCACCAGTGGCAGGAGACCCTACGAGCAGTACTTC.

This chain connects TRBV1 to TRBJ2-7. TRBV1 is a pseudogene. The CDR3 is 15 amino acids. The CDR3 DNA reads TGCACCAGCAGCCTTCGACGCGAAGCCACCTACGAGCAGTACTTC. The encoded protein is CTSSLRREATYEQYF.